The entry below describes one T cell receptor beta chain. This clonotype showed up many times. Its specific antigen is unknown. Base qualities are not at hand, and no much larger clone is one base apart. The library was built by means of 5' RACE. For sequencing, a NextSeq 500 was employed. To correct for sequencing error and PCR bias, the TCR library protocol tagged individual cDNA molecules with unique molecular identifiers. TCR alpha and beta chains were both sequenced, and the abundances of alpha and beta sequences in each sample were closely correlated with each other. The authors' analysis ran thus. V gene, J gene and CDR3 annotation of TCR sequences was performed with Decombinator V4. TCRs were defined as expanded if a significant change between any two time points was detected under a Poisson model with p below 0.0001. TCR abundances were normalised to the total number of TCRs sequenced in each sample and reported as counts per million. MAIT TCRs were defined by TRAV1-2 paired with TRAJ12, TRAJ20 or TRAJ33, and iNKT TCRs by TRAV10 paired with TRAJ18. A search of VDJdb, accessed on 1 November 2021, was run for TCRs annotated to CMV, EBV and SARS-CoV-2, with TCRs annotated for multiple antigens excluded. TCRdb ran its own pipeline on the public reads, namely fastp trimming at Q25 and MiXCR clone calling, and kept in-frame beta chains. Rows matching on CDR3 protein sequence are summarized as one entry with the most common DNA and genes. These V and J calls derive from TCRdb rather than the authors' analysis. The sample table lists under 35,000 distinct CDR3 sequences, roughly 5% of them with a count of one. Over 20% of the sample goes to the ten largest clones.

These data belong to a study of early T cells in non-severe SARS-CoV-2 infection (dated by TCRdb to the early 2020s). Turning to the overall study: Bulk RNA from unsorted whole blood was used for TCR sequencing, so alpha and beta chains could not be paired.

What the study reported, not specific to this receptor: Matching against VDJdb was skewed toward anti-spike CD8 responses, likely underestimated virus-specific expansions, and missed private and CD4 specificities.

Including the terminal cysteine and phenylalanine, the CDR3 comprises 12 residues. The read is trimmed to its CDR3 DNA, 36 bases read in frame from base 1. V is pared back by 3 bases and J by 1 base, with 4 bases lying between the germline termini. According to the germline V gene (reference sequence), CDR1 reads SEHNR and CDR2 reads FQNEAQ. The study was a case-control design nested within a healthcare worker cohort in London, UK, with weekly nasopharyngeal swab PCR tests and blood sampling. Healthcare workers were enrolled in the week of the UK lockdown, from 23 to 31 March 2020, and were followed every week for up to about 16 weeks.

In this chain, TRBV7-9 is recombined with TRBJ2-7, with the D gene not clear enough to name. Sequencing was done on a sample of whole blood. The TCR was taken from an adult who was a healthcare worker with PCR-confirmed SARS-CoV-2 infection or an uninfected control (not recorded which). CDR3 reads: CASSFASYEQYF. The DNA sequence follows: TGTGCCAGCAGCTTTGCATCCTACGAGCAGTACTTC.